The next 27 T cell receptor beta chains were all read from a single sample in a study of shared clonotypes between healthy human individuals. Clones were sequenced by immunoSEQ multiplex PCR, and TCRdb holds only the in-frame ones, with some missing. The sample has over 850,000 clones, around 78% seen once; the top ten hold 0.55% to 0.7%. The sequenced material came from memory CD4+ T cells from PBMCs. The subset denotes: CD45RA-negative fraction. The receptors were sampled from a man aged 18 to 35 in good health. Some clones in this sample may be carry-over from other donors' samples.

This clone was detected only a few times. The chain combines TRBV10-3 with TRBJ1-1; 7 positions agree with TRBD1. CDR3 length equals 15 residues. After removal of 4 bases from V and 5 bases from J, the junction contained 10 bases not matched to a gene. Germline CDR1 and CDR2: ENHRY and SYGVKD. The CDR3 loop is CAISADPQGGTEAFF. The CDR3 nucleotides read TGTGCCATCAGTGCCGACCCCCAGGGGGGGACTGAAGCTTTCTTT.

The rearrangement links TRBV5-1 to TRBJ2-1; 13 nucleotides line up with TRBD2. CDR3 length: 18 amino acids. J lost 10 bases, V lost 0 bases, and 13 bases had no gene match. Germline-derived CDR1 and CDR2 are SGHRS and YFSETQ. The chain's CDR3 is CASSLVVRLGTSGNEQFF. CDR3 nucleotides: TGCGCCAGCAGCTTGGTGGTGAGGCTCGGGACTAGCGGGAACGAGCAGTTCTTC. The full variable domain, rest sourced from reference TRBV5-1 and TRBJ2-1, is KAGVTQTPRYLIKTRGQQVTLSCSPISGHRSVSWYQQTPGQGLQFLFEYFSETQRNKGNFPGRFSGRQFSNSRSEMNVSTLELGDSALYLCASSLVVRLGTSGNEQFFGPGTRLTVL.

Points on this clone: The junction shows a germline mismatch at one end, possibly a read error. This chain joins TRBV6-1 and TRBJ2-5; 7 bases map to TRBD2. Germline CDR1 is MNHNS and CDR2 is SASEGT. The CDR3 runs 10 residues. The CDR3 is CATTRDYLHF. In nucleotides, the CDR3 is TGTGCCACCACCCGGGACTACCTCCACTTC.

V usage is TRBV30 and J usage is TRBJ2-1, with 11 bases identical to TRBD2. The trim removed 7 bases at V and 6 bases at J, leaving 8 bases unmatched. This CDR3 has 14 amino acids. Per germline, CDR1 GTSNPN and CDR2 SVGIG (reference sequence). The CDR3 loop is CASTGTSGFNEQFF. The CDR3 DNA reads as TGTGCCTCGACCGGGACTAGCGGATTCAATGAGCAGTTCTTC.

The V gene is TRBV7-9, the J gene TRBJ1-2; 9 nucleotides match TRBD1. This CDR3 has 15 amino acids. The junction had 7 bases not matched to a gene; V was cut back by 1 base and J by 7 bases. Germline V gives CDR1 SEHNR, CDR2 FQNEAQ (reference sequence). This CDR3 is CASSLDPGQGIGYTF. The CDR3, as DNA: TGTGCCAGCAGCTTAGACCCGGGACAGGGAATTGGCTACACCTTC.

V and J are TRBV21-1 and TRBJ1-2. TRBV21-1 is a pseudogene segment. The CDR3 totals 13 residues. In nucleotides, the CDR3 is TGTGCCAGCAGCAAAGCCGGCAGGGACGGCTACACCTTC. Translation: CASSKAGRDGYTF.

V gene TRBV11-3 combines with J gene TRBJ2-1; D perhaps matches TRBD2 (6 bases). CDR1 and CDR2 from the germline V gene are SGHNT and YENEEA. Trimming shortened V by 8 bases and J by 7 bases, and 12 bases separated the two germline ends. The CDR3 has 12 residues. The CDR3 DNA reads TGTGCCAGCGGTAGCGGACTAAATGAGCAGTTCTTC. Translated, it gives CASGSGLNEQFF.

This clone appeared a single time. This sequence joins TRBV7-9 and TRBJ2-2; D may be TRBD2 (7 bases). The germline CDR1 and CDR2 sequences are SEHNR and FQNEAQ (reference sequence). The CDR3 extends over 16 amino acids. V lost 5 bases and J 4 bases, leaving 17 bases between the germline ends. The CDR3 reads CASSGPGGASTGELFF. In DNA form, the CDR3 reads TGTGCCAGCAGCGGCCCTGGGGGGGCCAGCACCGGGGAGCTGTTTTTT.

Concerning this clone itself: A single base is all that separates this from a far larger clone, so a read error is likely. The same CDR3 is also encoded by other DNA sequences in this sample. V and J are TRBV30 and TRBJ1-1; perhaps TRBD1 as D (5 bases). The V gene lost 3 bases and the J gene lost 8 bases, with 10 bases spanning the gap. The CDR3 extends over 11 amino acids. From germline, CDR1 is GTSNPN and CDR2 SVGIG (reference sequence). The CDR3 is CAWRDMTEAFF. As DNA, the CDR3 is TGTGCCTGGAGGGACATGACCGAAGCTTTCTTT.

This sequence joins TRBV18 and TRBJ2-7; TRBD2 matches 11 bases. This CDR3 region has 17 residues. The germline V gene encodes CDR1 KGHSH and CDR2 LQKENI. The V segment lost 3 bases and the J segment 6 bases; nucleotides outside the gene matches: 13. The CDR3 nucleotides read TGTGCCAGCTCACCGTTTAGCGGGAGGGCCGGCTCCCTCGAGCAGTACTTC. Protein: CASSPFSGRAGSLEQYF.

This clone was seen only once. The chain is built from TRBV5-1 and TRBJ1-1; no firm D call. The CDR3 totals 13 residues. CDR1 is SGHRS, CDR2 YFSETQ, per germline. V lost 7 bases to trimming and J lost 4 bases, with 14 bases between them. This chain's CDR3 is CASCLGFGTEAFF. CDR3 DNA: TGCGCCAGCTGCCTTGGGTTCGGCACTGAAGCTTTCTTT.

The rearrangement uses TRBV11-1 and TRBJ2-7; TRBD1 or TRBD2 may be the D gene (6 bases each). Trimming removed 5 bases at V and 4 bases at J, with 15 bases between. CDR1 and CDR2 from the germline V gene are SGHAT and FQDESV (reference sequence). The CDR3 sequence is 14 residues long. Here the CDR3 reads CASSATGGGYEQYF. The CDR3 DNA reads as TGTGCCAGCAGCGCCACCGGGGGCGGTTACGAGCAGTACTTC.

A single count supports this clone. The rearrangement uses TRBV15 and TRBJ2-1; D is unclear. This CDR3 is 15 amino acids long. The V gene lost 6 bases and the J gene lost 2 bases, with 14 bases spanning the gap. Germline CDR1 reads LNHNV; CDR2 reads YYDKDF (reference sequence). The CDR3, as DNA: TGTGCCACCAGGGAGATGCGTGGGACCTACAATGAGCAGTTCTTC. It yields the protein CATREMRGTYNEQFF.

Here the CDR3 reads CASPPGGGFYGYTF. The CDR3 DNA follows: TGTGCCAGCCCCCCAGGGGGCGGATTCTATGGCTACACCTTC. This chain uses TRBV6-1 with TRBJ1-2, with TRBD1 matching over 8 bases. Germline lookup yields CDR1 MNHNS and CDR2 SASEGT. Losses at the gene ends were 8 bases for V and 4 bases for J; bases not matched to a gene: 9. The length of the CDR3 is 14 residues.

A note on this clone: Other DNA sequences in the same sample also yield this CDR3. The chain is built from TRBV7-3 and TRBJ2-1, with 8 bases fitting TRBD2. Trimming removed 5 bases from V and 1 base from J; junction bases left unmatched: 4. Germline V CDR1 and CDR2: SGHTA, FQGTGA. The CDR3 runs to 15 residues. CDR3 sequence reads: CASSPTSGSYNEQFF. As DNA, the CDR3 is TGTGCCAGCAGCCCAACTAGCGGATCCTACAATGAGCAGTTCTTC.

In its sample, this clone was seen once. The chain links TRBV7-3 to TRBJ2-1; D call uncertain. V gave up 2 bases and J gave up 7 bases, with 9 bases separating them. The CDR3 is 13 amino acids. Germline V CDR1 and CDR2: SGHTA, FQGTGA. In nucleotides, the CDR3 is TGTGCCAGCAGCTTATCCAGGCGGAATGAGCAGTTCTTC. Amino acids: CASSLSRRNEQFF.

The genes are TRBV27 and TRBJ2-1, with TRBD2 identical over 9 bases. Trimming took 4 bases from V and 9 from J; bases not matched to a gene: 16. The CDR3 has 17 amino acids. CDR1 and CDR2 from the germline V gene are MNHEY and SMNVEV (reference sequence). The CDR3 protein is CASSSIWTSEAQGEQFF. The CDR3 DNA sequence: TGTGCCAGCAGTTCTATTTGGACTAGCGAGGCCCAGGGTGAGCAGTTCTTC.

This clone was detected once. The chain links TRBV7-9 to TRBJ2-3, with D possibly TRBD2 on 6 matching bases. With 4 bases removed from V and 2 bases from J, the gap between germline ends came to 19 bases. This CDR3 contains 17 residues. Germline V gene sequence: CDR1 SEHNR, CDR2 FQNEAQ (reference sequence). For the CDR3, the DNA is TGTGCCAGCAGCTCCCCCGGGGGAGGCCGAAACACAGATACGCAGTATTTT. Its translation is CASSSPGGGRNTDTQYF.

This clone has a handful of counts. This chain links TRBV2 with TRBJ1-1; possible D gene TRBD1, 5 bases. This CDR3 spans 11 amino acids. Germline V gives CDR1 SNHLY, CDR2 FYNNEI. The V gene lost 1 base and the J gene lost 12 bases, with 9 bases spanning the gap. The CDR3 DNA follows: TGTGCCAGCAGTGAAGGCGGGACGCCTTTCTTT. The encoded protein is CASSEGGTPFF.

The CDR3 sequence is CSSSGQGQAFF. As DNA, the CDR3 is TGCAGCTCATCTGGGCAGGGCCAAGCTTTCTTT. This chain joins TRBV29-1 and TRBJ1-1; maybe TRBD1 (5 bases). The germline CDR1 and CDR2 sequences are SQVTM and ANQGSEA. V gave up 8 bases and J gave up 9 bases, with 16 bases separating them. The CDR3 has 11 residues.

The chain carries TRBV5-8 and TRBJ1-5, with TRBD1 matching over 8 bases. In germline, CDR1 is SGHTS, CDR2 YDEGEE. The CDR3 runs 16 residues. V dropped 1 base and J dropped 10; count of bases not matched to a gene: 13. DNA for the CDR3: TGTGCCAGCAGCTTGCAGGGGACAGGTCGGGAATTACCCCAGCATTTT. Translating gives CASSLQGTGRELPQHF. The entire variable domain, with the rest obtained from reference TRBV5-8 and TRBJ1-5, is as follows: EAGVTQSPTHLIKTRGQQATLRCSPISGHTSVYWYQQALGLGLQFLLWYDEGEERNRGNFPPRFSGRQFPNYSSELNVNALELEDSALYLCASSLQGTGRELPQHFGDGTRLSIL.

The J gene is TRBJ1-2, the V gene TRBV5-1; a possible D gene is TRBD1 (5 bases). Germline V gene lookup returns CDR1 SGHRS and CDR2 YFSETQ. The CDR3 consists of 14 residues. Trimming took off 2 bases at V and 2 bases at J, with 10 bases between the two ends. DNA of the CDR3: TGCGCCAGCAGCTTTGCAGGGCAAAACTATGGCTACACCTTC. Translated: CASSFAGQNYGYTF.

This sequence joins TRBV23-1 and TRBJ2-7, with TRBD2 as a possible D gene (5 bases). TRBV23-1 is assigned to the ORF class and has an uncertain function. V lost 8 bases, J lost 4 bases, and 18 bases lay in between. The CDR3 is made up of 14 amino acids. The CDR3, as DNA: TGCGCCAGCCGGAGAGGGCAGAATGTGTACGAGCAGTACTTC. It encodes CASRRGQNVYEQYF.

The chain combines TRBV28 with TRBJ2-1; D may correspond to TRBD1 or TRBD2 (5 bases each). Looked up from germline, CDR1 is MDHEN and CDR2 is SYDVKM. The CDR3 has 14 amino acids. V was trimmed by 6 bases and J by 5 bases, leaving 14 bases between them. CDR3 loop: CASRDRDVDNEQFF. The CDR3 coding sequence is TGTGCCAGCAGGGACCGGGACGTAGACAATGAGCAGTTCTTC.

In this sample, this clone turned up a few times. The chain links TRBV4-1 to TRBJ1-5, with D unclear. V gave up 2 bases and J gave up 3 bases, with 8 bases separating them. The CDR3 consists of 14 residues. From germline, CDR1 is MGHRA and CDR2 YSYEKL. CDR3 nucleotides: TGCGCCAGCAGCCAATTGCAGAACAATCAGCCCCAGCATTTT. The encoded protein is CASSQLQNNQPQHF.

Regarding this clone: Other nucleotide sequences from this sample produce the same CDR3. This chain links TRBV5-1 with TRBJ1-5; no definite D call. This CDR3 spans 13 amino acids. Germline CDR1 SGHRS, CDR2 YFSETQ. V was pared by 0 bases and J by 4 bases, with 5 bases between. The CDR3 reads CASSLGRNQPQHF. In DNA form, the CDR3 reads TGCGCCAGCAGCTTGGGCAGGAATCAGCCCCAGCATTTT.

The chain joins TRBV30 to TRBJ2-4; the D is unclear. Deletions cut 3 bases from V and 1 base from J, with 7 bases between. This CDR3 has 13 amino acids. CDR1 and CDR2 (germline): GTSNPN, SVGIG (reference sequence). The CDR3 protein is CAWRGSAKNIQYF. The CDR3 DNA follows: TGTGCCTGGAGAGGCAGTGCCAAAAACATTCAGTACTTC.